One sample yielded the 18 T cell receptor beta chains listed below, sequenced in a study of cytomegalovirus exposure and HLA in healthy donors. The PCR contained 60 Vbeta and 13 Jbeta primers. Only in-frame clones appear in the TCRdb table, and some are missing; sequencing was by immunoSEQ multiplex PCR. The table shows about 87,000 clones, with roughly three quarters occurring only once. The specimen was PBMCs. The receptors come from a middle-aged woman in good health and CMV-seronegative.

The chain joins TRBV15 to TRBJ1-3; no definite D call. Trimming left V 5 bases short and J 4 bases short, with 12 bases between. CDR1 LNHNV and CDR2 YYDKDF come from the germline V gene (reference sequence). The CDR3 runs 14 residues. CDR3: CATSASQSGNTIYF. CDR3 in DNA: TGTGCCACCAGCGCCTCACAATCCGGAAACACCATATATTTT. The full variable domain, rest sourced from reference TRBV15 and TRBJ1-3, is DAMVIQNPRYQVTQFGKPVTLSCSQTLNHNVMYWYQQKSSQAPKLLFHYYDKDFNNEADTPDNFQSRRPNTSFCFLDIRSPGLGDTAMYLCATSASQSGNTIYFGEGSWLTVV.

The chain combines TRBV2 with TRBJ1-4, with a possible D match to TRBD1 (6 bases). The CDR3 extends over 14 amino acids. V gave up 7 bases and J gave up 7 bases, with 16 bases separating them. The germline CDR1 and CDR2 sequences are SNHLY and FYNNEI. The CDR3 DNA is TGTGCCAGCATGGGGGCGGGGGGCCTTGAAAAACTGTTTTTT. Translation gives CASMGAGGLEKLFF.

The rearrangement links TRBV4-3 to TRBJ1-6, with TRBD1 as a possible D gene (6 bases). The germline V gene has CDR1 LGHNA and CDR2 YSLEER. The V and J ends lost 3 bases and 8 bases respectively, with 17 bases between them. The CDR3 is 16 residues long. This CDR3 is CASSHEPLRTDSPLHF. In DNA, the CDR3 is TGCGCCAGCAGCCACGAACCCCTCCGGACAGATTCACCCCTCCACTTT.

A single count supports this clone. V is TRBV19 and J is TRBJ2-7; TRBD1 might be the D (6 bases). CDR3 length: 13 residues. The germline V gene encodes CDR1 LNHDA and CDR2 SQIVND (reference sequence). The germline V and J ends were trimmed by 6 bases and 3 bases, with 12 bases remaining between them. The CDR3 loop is CASRKAGDYEQYF. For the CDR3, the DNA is TGTGCCAGTAGGAAGGCAGGGGACTACGAGCAGTACTTC.

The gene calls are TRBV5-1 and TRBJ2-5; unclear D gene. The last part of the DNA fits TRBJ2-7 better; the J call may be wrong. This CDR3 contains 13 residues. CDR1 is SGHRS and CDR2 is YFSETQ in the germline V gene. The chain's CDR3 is CASSLEISYEQYF. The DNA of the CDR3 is TGCGCCAGCAGCTTGGAAATCTCCTACGAGCAGTACTTC.

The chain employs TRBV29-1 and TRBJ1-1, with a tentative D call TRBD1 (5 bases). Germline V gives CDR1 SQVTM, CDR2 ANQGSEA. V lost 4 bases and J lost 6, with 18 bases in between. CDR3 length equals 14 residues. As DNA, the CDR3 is TGCAGCGTTGTGCTGCCGGGGGTGGACCCTGAAGCTTTCTTT. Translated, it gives CSVVLPGVDPEAFF.

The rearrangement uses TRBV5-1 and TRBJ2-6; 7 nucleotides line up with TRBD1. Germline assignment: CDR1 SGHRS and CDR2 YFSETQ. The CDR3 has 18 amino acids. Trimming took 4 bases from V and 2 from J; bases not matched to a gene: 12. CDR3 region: CASSTQGGSRAGANVLTF. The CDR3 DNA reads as TGCGCCAGCAGCACCCAAGGGGGCTCACGGGCTGGGGCCAACGTCCTGACTTTC.

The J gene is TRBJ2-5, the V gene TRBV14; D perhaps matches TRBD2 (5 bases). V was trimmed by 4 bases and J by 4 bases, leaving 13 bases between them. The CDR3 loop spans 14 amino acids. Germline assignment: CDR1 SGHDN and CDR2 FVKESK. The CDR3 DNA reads TGTGCCAGCAGCCGCGCCCGGGATCCAGAGACCCAGTACTTC. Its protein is CASSRARDPETQYF. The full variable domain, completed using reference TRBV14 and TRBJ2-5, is EAGVTQFPSHSVIEKGQTVTLRCDPISGHDNLYWYRRVMGKEIKFLLHFVKESKQDESGMPNNRFLAERTGGTYSTLKVQPAELEDSGVYFCASSRARDPETQYFGPGTRLLVL.

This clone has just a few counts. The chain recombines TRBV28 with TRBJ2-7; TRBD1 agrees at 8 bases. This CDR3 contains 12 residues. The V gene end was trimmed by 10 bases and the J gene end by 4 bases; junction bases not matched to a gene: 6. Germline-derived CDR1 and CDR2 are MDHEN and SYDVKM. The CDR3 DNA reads TGTGCCACTCGACAGGGGTTATACGAGCAGTACTTC. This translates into CATRQGLYEQYF. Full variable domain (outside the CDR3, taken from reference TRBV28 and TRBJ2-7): DVKVTQSSRYLVKRTGEKVFLECVQDMDHENMFWYRQDPGLGLRLIYFSYDVKMKEKGDIPEGYSVSREKKERFSLILESASTNQTSMYLCATRQGLYEQYFGPGTRLTVT.

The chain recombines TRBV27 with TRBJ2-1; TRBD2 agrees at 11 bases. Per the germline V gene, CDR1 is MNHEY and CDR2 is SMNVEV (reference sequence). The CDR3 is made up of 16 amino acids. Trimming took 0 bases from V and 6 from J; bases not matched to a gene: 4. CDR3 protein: CASSLSETSGVNEQFF. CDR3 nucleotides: TGTGCCAGCAGTTTATCGGAGACTAGCGGGGTCAATGAGCAGTTCTTC.

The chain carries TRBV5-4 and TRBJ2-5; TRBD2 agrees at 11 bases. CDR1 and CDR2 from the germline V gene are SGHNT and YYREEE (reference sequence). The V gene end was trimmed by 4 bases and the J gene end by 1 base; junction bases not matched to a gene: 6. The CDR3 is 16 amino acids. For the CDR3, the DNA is TGTGCCAGCAGCAAGGGTGGGACTAGCGGCCAAGAGACCCAGTACTTC. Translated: CASSKGGTSGQETQYF.

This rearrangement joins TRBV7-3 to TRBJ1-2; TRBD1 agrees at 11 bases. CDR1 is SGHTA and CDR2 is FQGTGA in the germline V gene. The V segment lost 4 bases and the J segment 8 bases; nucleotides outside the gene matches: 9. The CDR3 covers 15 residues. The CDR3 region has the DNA TGTGCCAGCAGCTCCGGGACAGGGGGAGTGCAGGGCTACACCTTC. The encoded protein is CASSSGTGGVQGYTF.

CDR3 sequence reads: CASSPMRGQDYYEQYF. In DNA form, the CDR3 reads TGCGCCAGCAGCCCCATGAGGGGACAGGATTACTACGAGCAGTACTTC. The chain employs TRBV5-1 and TRBJ2-7, with TRBD1 matching 8 bases. The CDR3 length is 16 residues. The germline V gene encodes CDR1 SGHRS and CDR2 YFSETQ. V lost 4 bases, J lost 3 bases, and 12 bases stayed unmatched.

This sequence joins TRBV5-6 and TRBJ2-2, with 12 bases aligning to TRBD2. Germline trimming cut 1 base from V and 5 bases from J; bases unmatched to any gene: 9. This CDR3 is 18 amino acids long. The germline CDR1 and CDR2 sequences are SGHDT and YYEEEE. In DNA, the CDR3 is TGTGCCAGCAGCTTGTGGGGTCTAGCGGGGGGGCGTACCGGGGAGCTGTTTTTT. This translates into CASSLWGLAGGRTGELFF.

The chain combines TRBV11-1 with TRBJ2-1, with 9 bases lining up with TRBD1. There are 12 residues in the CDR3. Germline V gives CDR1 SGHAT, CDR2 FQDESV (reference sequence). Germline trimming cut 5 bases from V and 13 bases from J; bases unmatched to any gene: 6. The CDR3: CASSQGQGRQFF. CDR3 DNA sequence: TGTGCCAGCAGCCAAGGACAGGGGCGTCAGTTCTTC.

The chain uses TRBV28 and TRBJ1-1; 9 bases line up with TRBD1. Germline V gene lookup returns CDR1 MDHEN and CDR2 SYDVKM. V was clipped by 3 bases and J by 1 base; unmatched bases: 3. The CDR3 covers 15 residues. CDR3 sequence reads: CASSFDRGRNTEAFF. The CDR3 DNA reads TGTGCCAGCAGTTTCGACAGGGGGAGGAACACTGAAGCTTTCTTT.

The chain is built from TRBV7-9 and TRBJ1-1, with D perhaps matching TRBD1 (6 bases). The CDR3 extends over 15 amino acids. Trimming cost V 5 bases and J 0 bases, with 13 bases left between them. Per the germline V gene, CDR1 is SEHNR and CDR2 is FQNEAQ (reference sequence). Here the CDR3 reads CASSLTGTLNTEAFF. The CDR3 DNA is TGTGCCAGCAGCCTAACCGGGACACTGAACACTGAAGCTTTCTTT. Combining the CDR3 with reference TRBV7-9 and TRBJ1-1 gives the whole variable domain DTGVSQNPRHKITKRGQNVTFRCDPISEHNRLYWYRQTLGQGPEFLTYFQNEAQLEKSRLLSDRFSAERPKGSFSTLEIQRTEQGDSAMYLCASSLTGTLNTEAFFGQGTRLTVV.

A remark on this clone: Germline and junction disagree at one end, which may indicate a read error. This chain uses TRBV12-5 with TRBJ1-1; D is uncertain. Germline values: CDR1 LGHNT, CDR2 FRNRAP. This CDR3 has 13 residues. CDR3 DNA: TGTGTTAGTGCTGGCATAATGAACACTGAAGCTTTCTTT. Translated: CVSAGIMNTEAFF. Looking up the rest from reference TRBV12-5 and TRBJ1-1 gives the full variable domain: DARVTQTPRHKVTEMGQEVTMRCQPILGHNTVFWYRQTMMQGLELLAYFRNRAPLDDSGMPKDRFSAEMPDATLATLKIQPSEPRDSAVYFCVSAGIMNTEAFFGQGTRLTVV.